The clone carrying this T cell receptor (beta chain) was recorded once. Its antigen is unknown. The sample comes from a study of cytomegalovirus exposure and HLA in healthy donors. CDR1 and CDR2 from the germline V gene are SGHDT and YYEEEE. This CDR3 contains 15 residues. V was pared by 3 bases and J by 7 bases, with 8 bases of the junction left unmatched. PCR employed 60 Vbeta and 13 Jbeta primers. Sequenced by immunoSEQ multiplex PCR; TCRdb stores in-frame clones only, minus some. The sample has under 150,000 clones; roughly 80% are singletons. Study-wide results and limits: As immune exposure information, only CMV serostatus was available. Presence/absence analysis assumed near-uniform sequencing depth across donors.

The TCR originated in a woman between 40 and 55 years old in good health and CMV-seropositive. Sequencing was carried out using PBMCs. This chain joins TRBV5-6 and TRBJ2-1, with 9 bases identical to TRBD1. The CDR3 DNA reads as TGTGCCAGCAGCTACCGGGACAGGGTAACAAATGAGCAGTTCTTC. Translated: CASSYRDRVTNEQFF.